The rows below give T cell receptor beta chains drawn from one sample of a study of cytomegalovirus exposure and HLA in healthy donors. Sequenced by immunoSEQ multiplex PCR; TCRdb stores in-frame clones only, minus some. The data contain 150,000 to 200,000 clones, more than 75% of them singletons. The sequenced sample consisted of PBMCs. Every receptor here comes from a girl aged 10 to 17 in good health and CMV-seropositive. Both conserved end residues are part of each CDR3. A D gene is named only where the DNA matches it firmly. Clone sizes are given selectively: once, few, many, or a class where the clone is expanded.

TRBJ2-7 TRBD2 TRBV7-2 - TGTGCCAGCAGCCCGACTAGCGGGGGGCCTTACGAGCAGTACTTC CASSPTSGGPYEQYF
TRBJ1-1 TRBD1 TRBV28 - TGTGCCAGCAGTTCCTCCCCCGGGACAGGAGCGATGAACACTGAAGCTTTCTTT CASSSSPGTGAMNTEAFF
TRBJ1-1 TRBD1 TRBV6-6 - TGTGCCAGCAGAAGGGACAGAGGCACTGAAGCTTTCTTT CASRRDRGTEAFF
TRBJ2-1 TRBD2 TRBV7-8 - TGTGCCAGCAGCTCACAAAGACTAGCTCGAGGGTATGAGCAGTTCTTC CASSSQRLARGYEQFF
TRBJ1-1 - TRBV5-5 - TGTGCCAGCAGCTCCGGGGGGGAATGGACTGAAGCTTTCTTT CASSSGGEWTEAFF
TRBJ1-5 - TRBV5-1 - TGCGCCAGCAGCCTCCGTATAGGACATTATCCGCCCCAGCATTTT CASSLRIGHYPPQHF
TRBJ1-1 - TRBV5-6 - TGTGCCAGCAGCTTGTGCAGGGGAAGGATGTGCAGTGAAGCTTTCTTT CASSLCRGRMCSEAFF
TRBJ1-1 - TRBV27 - TGTGCCAGCAGTTTAATATGGCGGGGTAGGTACACTGAAGCTTTCTTT CASSLIWRGRYTEAFF
TRBJ1-1 TRBD1 TRBV6-5 - TGTGCCAGCAGTTACGCTGACAGGGCCACTGAAGCTTTCTTT CASSYADRATEAFF
TRBJ1-1 TRBD1 TRBV28 - TGTGCCAGCAAGAACTGGGACAGGGCGAACACTGAAGCTTTCTTT CASKNWDRANTEAFF
TRBJ2-7 TRBD2 TRBV11-1 - TGTGCCAGCAGCCTACTAGCGGGGGGACTCTACGAGCAGTACTTC CASSLLAGGLYEQYF
TRBJ2-7 - TRBV21-1 - TGTGCCAGCAGCACCTTGACACCGTTCTCCTACGAGCAGTACTTC CASSTLTPFSYEQYF
TRBJ1-3 - TRBV11-1 few TGTGCCAGCAGCGCCCTCCGGGGGAGTGGAAACACCATATATTTT CASSALRGSGNTIYF
TRBJ2-7 TRBD2 TRBV30 - TGTGCCTGGAGTGTACAAAACGGACTAGCGGGAGATCACGAGCAGTACTTC CAWSVQNGLAGDHEQYF
TRBJ1-5 - TRBV4-1 - TGCGCCAGCAGCCAAGAGGGAGGAAATCAGCCCCAGCATTTT CASSQEGGNQPQHF
TRBJ2-5 - TRBV28 - TGTGCCAGCACCCCGGTTCGGGGTTTGGAGACCCAGTACTTC CASTPVRGLETQYF
TRBJ2-3 TRBD2 TRBV6-5 - TGTGCCAGCAGTTCAAAGACTAGCGGGGGGGATACGCAGTATTTT CASSSKTSGGDTQYF
TRBJ2-1 TRBD2 TRBV7-9 - TGTGCCAGCAGGGAAAAGGTGGCGGGAGTAAACTTCGAAGTGCAGTTCTTC CASREKVAGVNFEVQFF
TRBJ2-7 TRBD1 TRBV11-2 - TGTGCCAGCAGCCTCCGCCTAAGGTCTCCGGGGACAGGGGCGTGGGAGCAGTACTTC CASSLRLRSPGTGAWEQYF
TRBJ2-7 TRBD1 TRBV28 - TGTGCCAGCTTCGACAGGGAAGGATCCTACGAGCAGTACTTC CASFDREGSYEQYF
TRBJ2-7 TRBD1 TRBV6-6 - TGTGCCAGCAGTTACTCCCCTCGGACAGGCGGCTACGAGCAGTACTTC CASSYSPRTGGYEQYF
TRBJ2-5 TRBD2 TRBV5-1 - TGCGCCAGCAGCTCCCCTAGCGGTAAAGAGACCCAGTACTTC CASSSPSGKETQYF
TRBJ1-2 TRBD1 TRBV5-5 - TGTGCCAGCAGCTTAGGACAGGCTCCCATTGGTATTTATGGCTACACCTTC CASSLGQAPIGIYGYTF
TRBJ2-5 - TRBV5-1 - TGCGCCAGCAGCTTGGGACAGCCCCAAGAGACCCAGTACTTC CASSLGQPQETQYF
TRBJ1-1 - TRBV7-9 - TGTGCCAGCAGCGACCCTGACATGGTTGGGCCAAACACTGAAGCTTTCTTT CASSDPDMVGPNTEAFF
TRBJ2-1 - TRBV7-3 - TGTGCCAGCAGCTTAGCCAGGGTGGGCTACAATGAGCAGTTCTTC CASSLARVGYNEQFF
TRBJ2-1 TRBD2 TRBV27 - TGTGCCAGCAGTCTCGGGACTAGCGGGGGGTACAATGAGCAGTTCTTC CASSLGTSGGYNEQFF
TRBJ2-3 TRBD1 TRBV2 - TGTGCCAGCAGTCCTGACAGGGGGTCAGATACGCAGTATTTT CASSPDRGSDTQYF
TRBJ2-2 - TRBV29-1 - TGCAGCGCCCGAAGGGGGGGGATGAACACCGGGGAGCTGTTTTTT CSARRGGMNTGELFF
TRBJ2-7 TRBD2 TRBV30 - TGTGCCTGGGACCCCAGCGGGAGTTGGGACGAGCAGTACTTC CAWDPSGSWDEQYF
TRBJ1-4 - TRBV5-6 - TGTGCCAGCAGCTTGGAGTACGGGTTAGGTGAAAAACTGTTTTTT CASSLEYGLGEKLFF
TRBJ1-1 - TRBV25-1 - TGTGCCAGTTCGGAGAGTGGCACTGAAGCTTTCTTT CASSESGTEAFF
TRBJ2-4 TRBD2 TRBV5-1 - TGCGCCAGCAGCATGACTAGCGGGGGGCCGCTAGCCAAAAACATTCAGTACTTC CASSMTSGGPLAKNIQYF
TRBJ1-2 - TRBV28 - TGTGCCAGCAGTTCCCAGGGGTATGAGGGAAAGGGCTACACCTTC CASSSQGYEGKGYTF
TRBJ1-1 - TRBV27 - TGTGCCAGCAGTACAGGGAACACTGAAGCTTTCTTT CASSTGNTEAFF
TRBJ1-3 - TRBV19 - TGTGCCAGTAGTATGACGATTACAGCCCCCTCTGGAAACACCATATATTTT CASSMTITAPSGNTIYF
TRBJ1-1 TRBD1 TRBV28 - TGTGCCAGCGGGACCACAGGGGGGACTGAAGCTTTCTTT CASGTTGGTEAFF
TRBJ2-7 TRBD2 TRBV7-2 few TGTGCCAGCAGCGTCGGACTAGCGGGAGGCGGGGAGCAGTACTTC CASSVGLAGGGEQYF
TRBJ2-5 - TRBV28 - TGTGCCAGCACCCGACCGGGGGATCAAGAGACCCAGTACTTC CASTRPGDQETQYF
TRBJ2-7 TRBD1 TRBV6-1 - TGTGCCAGCAGTGAAGGGACAGGTGTGTACGAGCAGTACTTC CASSEGTGVYEQYF
TRBJ2-7 - TRBV6-5 once TGTGCCAGCAGTTACCTCCGGCCAGGGCAGGACGAGCAGTACTTC CASSYLRPGQDEQYF
TRBJ1-3 - TRBV30 - TGTGCCTGGACCCTAGACCCCAGTTTAAACACCATATATTTT CAWTLDPSLNTIYF
TRBJ2-7 - TRBV5-1 - TGCGCCAGCCGCCCAGGGGCCTCCTACGAGCAGTACTTC CASRPGASYEQYF
TRBJ2-1 TRBD1 TRBV27 few TGTGCCAGCAGTCCGGGACAGGGCAATGAGCAGTTCTTC CASSPGQGNEQFF
TRBJ2-3 - TRBV10-1 - TGCGCCAGCAGCCCCACTCCGGGGACAGATACGCAGTATTTT CASSPTPGTDTQYF
TRBJ2-7 - TRBV5-1 - TGCGCCAGCAGCTTGGTGGACACCTACGAGCAGTACTTC CASSLVDTYEQYF
TRBJ1-6 TRBD1 TRBV28 - TGTGCCAGCAGGTACAGGGGCTATAATTCACCCCTCCACTTT CASRYRGYNSPLHF
TRBJ1-3 TRBD1 TRBV19 - TGTGCCAGCACAACCACGGGACAGAGCTCTGGAAACACCATATATTTT CASTTTGQSSGNTIYF
TRBJ2-5 - TRBV11-2 - TGTGCCAGCAGCCCCCAAGAGGCCCAGTACTTC CASSPQEAQYF
TRBJ2-2 - TRBV11-2 - TGTGCCAGCAGCTTTAGCGACAACACCGGGGAGCTGTTTTTT CASSFSDNTGELFF
TRBJ2-1 TRBD1 TRBV10-3 - TGTGCCATCAGCCCGGGACAGCTTTCCTACAATGAGCAGTTCTTC CAISPGQLSYNEQFF
TRBJ2-7 - TRBV7-3 - TGTGCCAGCAGCTTAAGGCACGAGGGCGGCTACGAGCAGTACTTC CASSLRHEGGYEQYF
TRBJ2-6 - TRBV28 - TGTGCCAGCGAGGTCTCTGGGGCCAACGTCCTGACTTTC CASEVSGANVLTF
TRBJ2-3 TRBD2 TRBV5-1 - TGCGCCAGCAGCATAGCGGGAGGGCTCCAATACCCTAGCACAGATACGCAGTATTTT CASSIAGGLQYPSTDTQYF
TRBJ1-2 - TRBV29-1 - TGCAGCGCACAGGGTATTTCGAGCTATGGCTACACCTTC CSAQGISSYGYTF
TRBJ2-3 - TRBV6-1 - TGTGCCAGCAGCCGACTGGGTACAGATACGCAGTATTTT CASSRLGTDTQYF